The clone carrying this T cell receptor beta chain was detected once. Its cognate antigen is unknown. This record comes from a study of shared clonotypes between healthy human individuals. Study outcomes and limitations: What naive subsets generally showed was a larger estimated richness than memory subsets showed.

Measured with immunoSEQ multiplex PCR; TCRdb has only the in-frame clones, and not every one. The sample contains over 850,000 clones, about 84% of which appear only once. The germline V gene has CDR1 MGHRA and CDR2 YSYEKL. CDR3 length equals 15 residues. Trimming removed 6 bases from V and 2 bases from J, with 17 bases in between. This TCR was recovered from a man aged 18-30 years in good health. Some clones in this sample may be carry-over from other donors' samples. Input material: memory CD4+ T cells from PBMCs. Subset meaning: CD45RA-negative fraction. The chain recombines TRBV4-1 with TRBJ2-7; the D gene is possibly TRBD1 (5 bases). The DNA of the CDR3 is TGCGCCAGCAGACGGAATACTCAGGGCCCCTACGAGCAGTACTTC. It encodes CASRRNTQGPYEQYF.